This T cell receptor (beta chain) was captured in a study of response to subunit inactivated influenza vaccine. Study conclusions and caveats: Every seasonal influenza vaccination brings in few new T cells, the authors suggested.

V trimming: 1 base; J trimming: 5 bases; junction bases outside the gene matches: 11. Per germline, CDR1 MNHEY and CDR2 SMNVEV (reference sequence). There are 17 residues in the CDR3. A remark on this clonotype: Its antigen is not known.

MiXCR was run by TCRdb on the RT-PCR reads, yielding one entry per CDR3 protein. The sample holds over 650,000 distinct CDR3 sequences, around a sixth seen once. The clonotype was recovered from a man aged 50-59 years who received an inactivated influenza vaccine. This sequence joins TRBV27 and TRBJ2-5; 9 bases map to TRBD1. The specimen was PBMCs from blood, collected approximately 5 days after vaccination. The CDR3 coding sequence is TGTGCCAGCAGTTTATACCCCCGGGACAGGGTTGGCGAGACCCAGTACTTC. The encoded protein is CASSLYPRDRVGETQYF.